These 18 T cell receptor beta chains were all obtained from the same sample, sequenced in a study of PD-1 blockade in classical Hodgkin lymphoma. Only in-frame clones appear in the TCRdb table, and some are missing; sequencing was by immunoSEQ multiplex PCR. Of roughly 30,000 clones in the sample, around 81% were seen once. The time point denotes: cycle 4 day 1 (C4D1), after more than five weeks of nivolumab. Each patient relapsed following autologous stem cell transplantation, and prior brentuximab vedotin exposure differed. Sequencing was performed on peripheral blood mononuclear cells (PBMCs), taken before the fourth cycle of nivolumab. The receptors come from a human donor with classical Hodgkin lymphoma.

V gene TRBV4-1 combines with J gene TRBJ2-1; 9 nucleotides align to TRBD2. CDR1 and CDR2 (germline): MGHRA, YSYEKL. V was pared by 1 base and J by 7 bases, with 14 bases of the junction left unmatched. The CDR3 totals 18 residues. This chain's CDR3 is CASSQAVYLAGLDNEQFF. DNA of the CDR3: TGCGCCAGCAGCCAAGCCGTATACCTAGCGGGATTAGATAATGAGCAGTTCTTC.

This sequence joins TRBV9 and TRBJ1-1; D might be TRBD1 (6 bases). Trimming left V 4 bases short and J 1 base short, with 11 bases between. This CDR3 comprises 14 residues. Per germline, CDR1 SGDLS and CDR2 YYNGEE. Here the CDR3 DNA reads TGTGCCAGCAGCCCCTGGACAGAGAACACTGAAGCTTTCTTT. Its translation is CASSPWTENTEAFF.

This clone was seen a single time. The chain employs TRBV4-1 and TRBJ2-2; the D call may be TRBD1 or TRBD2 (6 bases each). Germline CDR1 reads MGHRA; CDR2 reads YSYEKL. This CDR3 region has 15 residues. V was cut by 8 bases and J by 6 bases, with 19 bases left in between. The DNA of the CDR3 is TGCGCCAGCTCATTCCAAGGGGGGAAGGCCGGGGAGCTGTTTTTT. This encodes CASSFQGGKAGELFF.

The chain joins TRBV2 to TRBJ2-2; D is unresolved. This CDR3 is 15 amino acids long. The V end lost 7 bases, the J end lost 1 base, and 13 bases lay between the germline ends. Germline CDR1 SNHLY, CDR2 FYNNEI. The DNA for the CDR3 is TGTGCCAGCAAAAGGGAACAATTGAACACCGGGGAGCTGTTTTTT. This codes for CASKREQLNTGELFF.

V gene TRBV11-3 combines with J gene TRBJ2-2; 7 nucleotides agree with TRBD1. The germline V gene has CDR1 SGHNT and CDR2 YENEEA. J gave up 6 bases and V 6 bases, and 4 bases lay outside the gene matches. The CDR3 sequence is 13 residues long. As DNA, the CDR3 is TGTGCCAGCAGTAGAAGGGGGCCCGGGGAGCTGTTTTTT. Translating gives CASSRRGPGELFF.

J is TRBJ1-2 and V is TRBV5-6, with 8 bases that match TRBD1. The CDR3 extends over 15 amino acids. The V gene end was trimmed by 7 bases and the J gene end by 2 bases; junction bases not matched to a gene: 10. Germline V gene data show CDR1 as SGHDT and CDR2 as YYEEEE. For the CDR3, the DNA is TGTGCCAGCCTAGCAAGGAGGACAGGGAACTATGGCTACACCTTC. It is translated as CASLARRTGNYGYTF. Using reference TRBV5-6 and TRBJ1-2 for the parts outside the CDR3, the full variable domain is DAGVTQSPTHLIKTRGQQVTLRCSPKSGHDTVSWYQQALGQGPQFIFQYYEEEERQRGNFPDRFSGHQFPNYSSELNVNALLLGDSALYLCASLARRTGNYGYTFGSGTRLTVV.

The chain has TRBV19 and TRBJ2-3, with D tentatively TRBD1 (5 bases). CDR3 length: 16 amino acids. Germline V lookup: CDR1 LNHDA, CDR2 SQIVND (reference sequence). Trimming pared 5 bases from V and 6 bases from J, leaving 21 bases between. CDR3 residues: CASSPRASVSVDTQYF. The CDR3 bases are TGTGCCAGTAGTCCCAGGGCCTCCGTAAGTGTGGATACGCAGTATTTT.

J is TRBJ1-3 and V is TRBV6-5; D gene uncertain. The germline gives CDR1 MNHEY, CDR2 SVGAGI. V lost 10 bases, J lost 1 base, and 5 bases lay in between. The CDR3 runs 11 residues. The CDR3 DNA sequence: TGTGCCACGACATCTGGAAACACCATATATTTT. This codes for CATTSGNTIYF.

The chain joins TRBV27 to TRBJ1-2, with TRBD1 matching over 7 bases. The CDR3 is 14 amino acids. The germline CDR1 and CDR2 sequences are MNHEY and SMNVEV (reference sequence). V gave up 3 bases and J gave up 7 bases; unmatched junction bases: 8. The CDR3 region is CASSFQGGASGYTF. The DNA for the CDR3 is TGTGCCAGCAGTTTTCAGGGGGGCGCTAGTGGCTACACCTTC.

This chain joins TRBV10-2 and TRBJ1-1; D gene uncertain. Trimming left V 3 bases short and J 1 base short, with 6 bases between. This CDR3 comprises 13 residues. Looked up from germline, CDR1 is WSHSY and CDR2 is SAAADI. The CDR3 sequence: CASSDFANTEAFF. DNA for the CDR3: TGCGCCAGCAGTGATTTTGCGAACACTGAAGCTTTCTTT.

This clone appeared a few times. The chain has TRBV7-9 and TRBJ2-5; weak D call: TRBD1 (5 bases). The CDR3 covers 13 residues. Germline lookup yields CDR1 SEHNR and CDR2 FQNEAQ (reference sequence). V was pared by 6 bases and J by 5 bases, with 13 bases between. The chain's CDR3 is CASRSASGETQYF. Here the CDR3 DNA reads TGTGCCAGCAGATCGGCCTCAGGGGAGACCCAGTACTTC.

The CDR3 region has the DNA TGTGCCAGCAGCTTTCGGACGGTCCCCACAGATACGCAGTATTTT. Residues: CASSFRTVPTDTQYF. The J gene is TRBJ2-3, the V gene TRBV11-3, with D uncertain. The CDR3 is 15 amino acids. The germline V gene has CDR1 SGHNT and CDR2 YENEEA. The V end lost 3 bases, the J end lost 2 bases, and 12 bases lay between the germline ends.

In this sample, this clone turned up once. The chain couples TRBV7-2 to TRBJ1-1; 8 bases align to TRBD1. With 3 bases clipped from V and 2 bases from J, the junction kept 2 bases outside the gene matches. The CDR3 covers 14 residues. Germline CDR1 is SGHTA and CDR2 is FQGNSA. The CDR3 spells CASSLDRVNTEAFF. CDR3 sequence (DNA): TGTGCCAGCAGCTTGGACAGGGTCAACACTGAAGCTTTCTTT.

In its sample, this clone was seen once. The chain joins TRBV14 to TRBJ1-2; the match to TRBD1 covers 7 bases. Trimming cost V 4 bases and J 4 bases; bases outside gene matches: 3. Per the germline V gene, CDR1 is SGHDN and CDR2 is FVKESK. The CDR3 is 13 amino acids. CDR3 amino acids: CASSRGTVYGYTF. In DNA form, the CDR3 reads TGTGCCAGCAGCCGAGGGACAGTCTATGGCTACACCTTC.

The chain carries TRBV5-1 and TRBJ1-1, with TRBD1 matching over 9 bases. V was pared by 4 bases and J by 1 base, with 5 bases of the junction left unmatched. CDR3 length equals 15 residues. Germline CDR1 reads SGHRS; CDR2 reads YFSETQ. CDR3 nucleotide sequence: TGCGCCAGCAGCGGCGGGACAGGGTCGAACACTGAAGCTTTCTTT. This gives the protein CASSGGTGSNTEAFF.

The chain's CDR3 is CSVLAPVSGRSYNEQFF. CDR3 DNA: TGCAGCGTTCTTGCCCCCGTTAGCGGACGCTCCTACAATGAGCAGTTCTTC. The chain carries TRBV29-1 and TRBJ2-1; the D gene is possibly TRBD2 (6 bases). Trimming left V 5 bases short and J 0 bases short, with 20 bases between. The CDR3 covers 17 residues. The V gene's germline CDR1 is SQVTM and CDR2 ANQGSEA.

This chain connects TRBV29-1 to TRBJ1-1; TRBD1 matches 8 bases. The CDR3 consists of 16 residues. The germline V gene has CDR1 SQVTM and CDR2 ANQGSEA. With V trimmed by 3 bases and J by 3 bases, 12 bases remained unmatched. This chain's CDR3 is CSVEQPSTGVHTEAFF. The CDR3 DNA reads TGCAGCGTTGAGCAGCCCTCGACAGGGGTTCACACTGAAGCTTTCTTT.

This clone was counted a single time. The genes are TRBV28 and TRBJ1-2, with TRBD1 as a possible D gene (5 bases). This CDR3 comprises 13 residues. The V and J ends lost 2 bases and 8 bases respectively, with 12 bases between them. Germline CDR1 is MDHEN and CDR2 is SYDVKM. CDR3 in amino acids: CASSLRGARGYTF. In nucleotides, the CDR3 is TGTGCCAGCAGTTTACGAGGGGCGCGGGGCTACACCTTC.